Only a few counts were recorded for the clone carrying this T cell receptor beta chain. Here immunoSEQ multiplex PCR was the method, and the copy in TCRdb shows in-frame clones only, minus some. The sample lists some 83,000 clones, almost 85% occurring once. CDR1 is MNHEY, CDR2 SVGAGI, per germline. This CDR3 is built from 14 residues. Trimming shortened V by 2 bases and J by 4 bases, and 11 bases separated the two germline ends. This entry belongs to a study of blood T cell repertoires in COVID-19. The chain uses TRBV6-5 and TRBJ1-1; D is unresolved. The sample was peripheral blood. This TCR derives from a human donor in a cohort sampled during active COVID-19. The CDR3 spells CASSYAGLGTEAFF. CDR3 nucleotide sequence: TGTGCCAGCAGTTACGCCGGGTTGGGCACTGAAGCTTTCTTT.